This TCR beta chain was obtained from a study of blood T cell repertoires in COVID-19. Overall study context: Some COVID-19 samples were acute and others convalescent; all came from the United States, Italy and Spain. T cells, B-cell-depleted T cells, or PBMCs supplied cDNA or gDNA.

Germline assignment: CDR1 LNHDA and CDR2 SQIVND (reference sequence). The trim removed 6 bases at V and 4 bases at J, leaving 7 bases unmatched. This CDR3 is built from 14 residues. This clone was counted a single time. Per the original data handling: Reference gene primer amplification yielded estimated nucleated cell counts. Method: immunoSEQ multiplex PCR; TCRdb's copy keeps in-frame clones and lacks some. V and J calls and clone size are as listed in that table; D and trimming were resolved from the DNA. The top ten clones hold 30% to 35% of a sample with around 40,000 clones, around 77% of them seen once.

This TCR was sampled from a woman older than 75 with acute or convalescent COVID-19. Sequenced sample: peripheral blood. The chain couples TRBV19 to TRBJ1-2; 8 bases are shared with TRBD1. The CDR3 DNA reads TGTGCCAGTAGGCCTATGGACAGGGCCTATGGCTACACCTTC. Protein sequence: CASRPMDRAYGYTF.